The 27 T cell receptor beta chains in this list originate from one sample, sequenced in a study of blood T cell repertoires in COVID-19. Sequenced by immunoSEQ multiplex PCR; TCRdb stores in-frame clones only, minus some. The sample consists of a few hundred thousand clones, 89% of them appearing once. Sequencing input: peripheral blood. The receptors come from a woman aged 40 to 49 who had recovered from COVID-19.

In nucleotides, the CDR3 is TGTGCCAGCAGCTTGGGGCTAGCGGACTCAACAACGACCCAGTACTTC. It yields the protein CASSLGLADSTTTQYF. This chain connects TRBV5-4 to TRBJ2-5, with TRBD2 matching 7 bases. Per the germline V gene, CDR1 is SGHNT and CDR2 is YYREEE (reference sequence). The CDR3 extends over 16 amino acids. V lost 0 bases to trimming and J lost 7 bases; unmatched junction nucleotides: 12.

The chain has TRBV9 and TRBJ1-1; TRBD1 might be the D (6 bases). This CDR3 is built from 14 residues. V was shortened by 3 bases and J by 5 bases, with 14 bases between the two germline ends. Germline lookup yields CDR1 SGDLS and CDR2 YYNGEE. In DNA, the CDR3 is TGTGCCAGCAGCGCAGGAATACAGGGAACTGAAGCTTTCTTT. It is translated as CASSAGIQGTEAFF.

The rearrangement links TRBV5-5 to TRBJ2-5, with D perhaps matching TRBD1 (6 bases). CDR3 size: 16 residues. CDR1 is SGHKS and CDR2 is YYEKEE in the germline V gene (reference sequence). V was pared by 0 bases and J by 1 base, with 13 bases between. The CDR3 DNA sequence: TGTGCCAGCAGCTTGGGCCCCGGACAGAGCCAAGAGACCCAGTACTTC. This encodes CASSLGPGQSQETQYF.

The chain carries TRBV2 and TRBJ2-1; 10 bases fit TRBD1. This CDR3 is 14 amino acids long. Per the germline V gene, CDR1 is SNHLY and CDR2 is FYNNEI. V was pared by 8 bases and J by 7 bases, with 8 bases of the junction left unmatched. CDR3 residues: CASGGDRGKNEQFF. CDR3 coding DNA: TGTGCCAGCGGGGGGGACAGGGGCAAGAATGAGCAGTTCTTC.

This clone was found once. This chain joins TRBV6-1 and TRBJ2-7, with TRBD2 as a possible D gene (6 bases). With 4 bases removed from V and 2 bases from J, the gap between germline ends came to 21 bases. The CDR3 contains 17 residues. Germline CDR1 is MNHNS and CDR2 is SASEGT. The CDR3 here is CASSVHSGTALTYEQYV. The DNA for the CDR3 is TGTGCCAGCAGTGTGCACTCCGGGACTGCACTTACCTACGAGCAGTACGTC.

The V gene is TRBV6-4, the J gene TRBJ2-3; the D is unclear. Germline values: CDR1 MRHNA, CDR2 SNTAGT. Trimming stripped 0 bases from V and 5 bases from J, with 12 bases between. CDR3 size: 15 residues. In nucleotides, the CDR3 is TGTGCCAGCAGTGACTCGATCTGGAGCGAAGATACGCAGTATTTT. Translating it yields CASSDSIWSEDTQYF.

The chain recombines TRBV2 with TRBJ2-5; D is possibly TRBD1 (6 bases). Trimming took 6 bases from V and 0 from J, leaving 11 bases between them. Germline-derived CDR1 and CDR2 are SNHLY and FYNNEI. The CDR3 covers 14 residues. The CDR3 region has the DNA TGTGCCAGCAGGGGGACACCGTACCAAGAGACCCAGTACTTC. Encoded protein: CASRGTPYQETQYF.

The chain recombines TRBV19 with TRBJ2-5; TRBD1 agrees at 10 bases. Germline loops: CDR1 LNHDA, CDR2 SQIVND (reference sequence). The V segment lost 4 bases and the J segment 1 base; nucleotides outside the gene matches: 12. This CDR3 comprises 18 residues. The chain's CDR3 is CASSRGTGANGAQETQYF. The CDR3 nucleotides read TGTGCCAGTAGTAGGGGGACAGGGGCTAACGGGGCCCAAGAGACCCAGTACTTC.

The CDR3 region is CASSLDLNTEAFF. CDR3 nucleotides: TGTGCCAGCAGCTTAGACTTGAACACTGAAGCTTTCTTT. The chain uses TRBV7-2 and TRBJ1-1; D not resolved. V lost 1 base, J lost 0 bases, and 3 bases lay in between. CDR1 and CDR2 (germline): SGHTA, FQGNSA. This CDR3 has 13 amino acids.

V and J are TRBV6-2 or TRBV6-3 and TRBJ2-5, with a possible D match to TRBD2 (6 bases). V lost 5 bases and J 4 bases, leaving 17 bases between the germline ends. CDR3 length: 15 amino acids. Germline V gene data show CDR1 as MNHEY and CDR2 as SVGEGT. CDR3 DNA: TGTGCCAGCAGTGGGGACTGGCGGCTGGGAGAGACCCAGTACTTC. Translating it yields CASSGDWRLGETQYF.

The DNA of the CDR3 is TGTGCCAGCAGTCAGGGGACCTCACCCCTCCACTTT. Its protein is CASSQGTSPLHF. V and J are TRBV28 and TRBJ1-6; maybe TRBD1 (6 bases). Trimming removed 5 bases at V and 10 bases at J, with 9 bases between. The germline V gene has CDR1 MDHEN and CDR2 SYDVKM. The CDR3 spans 12 residues.

The chain recombines TRBV2 with TRBJ2-1; TRBD2 aligns across 9 bases. The V segment lost 3 bases and the J segment 5 bases; nucleotides outside the gene matches: 11. The CDR3 loop spans 17 amino acids. Per germline, CDR1 SNHLY and CDR2 FYNNEI. CDR3 DNA sequence: TGTGCCAGCAGTGAGGACTGGCTAGCGGGAACAAACAATGAGCAGTTCTTC. Its protein is CASSEDWLAGTNNEQFF.

This chain connects TRBV6-7 to TRBJ2-7; TRBD2 is a possible D gene (6 bases). TRBV6-7 is sorted into the ORF group, with uncertain function. Trimming removed 7 bases at V and 7 bases at J, with 14 bases between. This CDR3 spans 12 amino acids. CDR3 protein: CASTPGRGEQYV. The CDR3 DNA reads TGTGCCAGCACACCCGGTCGGGGGGAGCAGTACGTC.

This chain uses TRBV18 with TRBJ2-1; the match to TRBD2 covers 12 bases. V was clipped by 6 bases and J by 4 bases; unmatched bases: 10. Per the germline V gene, CDR1 is KGHSH and CDR2 is LQKENI. The CDR3 is 17 amino acids. For the CDR3, the DNA is TGTGCCAGCTCCCCGTCTATCCTAGCGGGAGGGTACAATGAGCAGTTCTTC. It specifies CASSPSILAGGYNEQFF.

The V and J genes are TRBV13 and TRBJ2-2; 9 bases are shared with TRBD1. The V and J ends lost 5 bases and 5 bases, in that order; junction bases with no gene match: 9. Germline CDR1 is PRHDT and CDR2 is FYEKMQ (reference sequence). This CDR3 region has 16 residues. CDR3 region: CASSPTGQGRTGELFF. The CDR3 nucleotides read TGTGCCAGCAGCCCTACCGGACAGGGGAGGACCGGGGAGCTGTTTTTT.

The chain uses TRBV30 and TRBJ1-3, with a possible D match to TRBD1 (6 bases). The V and J ends lost 2 bases and 4 bases respectively, with 12 bases between them. The germline CDR1 and CDR2 sequences are GTSNPN and SVGIG (reference sequence). CDR3 length equals 14 residues. The CDR3 loop reads CAWSRGGKGNTIYF. Here the CDR3 DNA reads TGTGCCTGGAGTCGAGGGGGAAAAGGAAACACCATATATTTT.

The chain couples TRBV28 to TRBJ1-3; 7 bases are shared with TRBD1. CDR1 is MDHEN and CDR2 is SYDVKM in the germline V gene. The CDR3 covers 16 residues. J gave up 2 bases and V 6 bases, and 10 bases lay outside the gene matches. The CDR3 region has the DNA TGTGCCAGCAGCCCGACAGGGATTCCACCTGGAAACACCATATATTTT. It encodes CASSPTGIPPGNTIYF.

This rearrangement joins TRBV5-4 to TRBJ2-1; TRBD2 might be the D (5 bases). Germline V gives CDR1 SGHNT, CDR2 YYREEE (reference sequence). V lost 4 bases, J lost 9 bases, and 14 bases lay in between. There are 13 residues in the CDR3. CDR3 in DNA: TGTGCCAGCAGCATATCGGGCCGGGGTGAGCAGTTCTTC. It codes for CASSISGRGEQFF. Together with reference TRBV5-4 and TRBJ2-1, the CDR3 gives the full variable domain: ETGVTQSPTHLIKTRGQQVTLRCSSQSGHNTVSWYQQALGQGPQFIFQYYREEENGRGNFPPRFSGLQFPNYSSELNVNALELDDSALYLCASSISGRGEQFFGPGTRLTVL.

V is TRBV4-1 and J is TRBJ2-1; 10 bases map to TRBD2. The germline V gene encodes CDR1 MGHRA and CDR2 YSYEKL. The CDR3 has 16 residues. V trimming: 4 bases; J trimming: 9 bases; junction bases outside the gene matches: 12. The CDR3 sequence is CASSPKTQREGSEQFF. In DNA form, the CDR3 reads TGCGCCAGCAGCCCAAAGACGCAGCGGGAGGGCAGTGAGCAGTTCTTC.

The gene calls are TRBV6-4 and TRBJ1-1; D may be TRBD1 (5 bases). V lost 10 bases and J lost 0, with 12 bases in between. The CDR3 has 13 residues. The germline CDR1 and CDR2 sequences are MRHNA and SNTAGT. CDR3 in DNA: TGTGCCACCTCCCCAGGGATGAACACTGAAGCTTTCTTT. Translating it yields CATSPGMNTEAFF.

This clone was detected only a few times. V gene TRBV5-5 combines with J gene TRBJ1-6, with TRBD1 matching 9 bases. CDR3 length: 16 residues. With 7 bases clipped from V and 7 bases from J, the junction kept 12 bases outside the gene matches. The germline V gene encodes CDR1 SGHKS and CDR2 YYEKEE (reference sequence). In DNA, the CDR3 is TGTGCCAGCCGTGACACGAGGACAGGGGAGAATTCACCCCTCCACTTT. Translated: CASRDTRTGENSPLHF.

The chain couples TRBV5-6 to TRBJ2-5; D may be TRBD1 (6 bases). Germline V gene lookup returns CDR1 SGHDT and CDR2 YYEEEE. V was cut by 5 bases and J by 1 base, with 12 bases left in between. The CDR3 loop spans 14 amino acids. In DNA, the CDR3 is TGTGCCAGCAGGTGGACAGTAGTCCAAGAGACCCAGTACTTC. This translates into CASRWTVVQETQYF.

The DNA of the CDR3 is TGTGCCAGCTCACCTCCAGGGACCTACGAGCAGTACGTC. Translated: CASSPPGTYEQYV. V usage is TRBV18 and J usage is TRBJ2-7, with D possibly being TRBD1 (5 bases). The V gene lost 3 bases and the J gene lost 2 bases, with 8 bases spanning the gap. The CDR3 spans 13 residues. Germline assignment: CDR1 KGHSH and CDR2 LQKENI.

This clone was picked up a small number of times. The J gene is TRBJ1-2, the V gene TRBV27; perhaps TRBD1 as D (6 bases). Germline V gene lookup returns CDR1 MNHEY and CDR2 SMNVEV (reference sequence). V was cut by 5 bases and J by 2 bases, with 12 bases left in between. The CDR3 length is 14 residues. The CDR3 DNA is TGTGCCAGCAGTCTGAAGGGGGGGAACTATGGCTACACCTTC. It is translated as CASSLKGGNYGYTF.

This chain links TRBV2 with TRBJ2-7; TRBD1 agrees at 11 bases. The germline CDR1 and CDR2 sequences are SNHLY and FYNNEI. The CDR3 spans 13 residues. V lost 8 bases and J lost 4; bases outside the gene matches: 4. CDR3 nucleotides: TGTGCCAGCGGGACAGGGGGTATTTACGAGCAGTACTTC. The encoded protein is CASGTGGIYEQYF.

This chain links TRBV5-1 with TRBJ1-1; no definite D call. Germline V gene sequence: CDR1 SGHRS, CDR2 YFSETQ. This CDR3 contains 13 residues. V was shortened by 2 bases and J by 4 bases, with 9 bases between the two germline ends. DNA for the CDR3: TGCGCCAGCAGCTTCCGGGTCGCCACTGAAGCTTTCTTT. Residues: CASSFRVATEAFF.

The V call is TRBV11-2, the J call TRBJ2-7; D unresolved. Germline loops: CDR1 SGHAT, CDR2 FQNNGV. The germline V and J ends were trimmed by 2 bases and 5 bases, with 10 bases remaining between them. This CDR3 region has 13 residues. CDR3 amino acids: CASSLRSSHEQYV. The CDR3 region has the DNA TGTGCCAGCAGCTTAAGGAGTTCTCACGAGCAGTACGTC.